This T cell receptor (beta chain) was identified in a study of CD8+ T cells in alopecia areata. This clone showed up just a few times. Gene names follow the mouse nomenclature. From the germline J gene comes the end of the CDR3, since the read stops 4 residues before it. Extracted from the samples, RNA was reverse transcribed into cDNA to serve as the sequencing template. Some clones are missing from TCRdb's copy, which holds only in-frame ones; the method was immunoSEQ multiplex PCR. Observed are around 300,000 clones, no singletons, with the top ten taking about 1.2%. Per the germline V gene, CDR1 is NSHNY and CDR2 is SYGAGN. V shed 5 bases, J shed 4 bases, and the junction held 6 bases outside the gene matches. The CDR3 length is 15 residues. Cell sorting was performed on pooled cutaneous lymph node cells with CD4, CD8alpha, NKG2D, NKG2ACE and other markers.

This receptor was obtained from a C3H/HeJ mouse with alopecia areata. Strain MHC haplotype: H2-k. Sequencing was performed on CD4+ T cells sorted from a lymph node. The gene calls are TRBV13-1 and TRBJ2-1; 10 bases are shared with TRBD2. The CDR3 region is CASSPDWGVYAEQFF. The covered CDR3 bases are TGTGCCAGCAGCCCTGACTGGGGGGTTTATGCT.